What follows are 6 T cell receptor beta chains derived from one specimen sequenced in a study of blood T cell repertoires in COVID-19. Sequenced by immunoSEQ multiplex PCR; TCRdb stores in-frame clones only, minus some. The sample includes 55,000 to 65,000 clones, roughly 88% of them seen just once. The source material was peripheral blood. Source of these receptors: a human donor in a cohort sampled during active COVID-19.

V gene TRBV11-1 combines with J gene TRBJ2-5; D remains ambiguous. Deletions cut 4 bases from V and 9 bases from J, with 12 bases between. The CDR3 is 12 residues long. Germline V gives CDR1 SGHAT, CDR2 FQDESV (reference sequence). As DNA, the CDR3 is TGTGCCAGCAGCTCCCCTGTATCGTCCCAGTACTTC. Its translation: CASSSPVSSQYF.

This chain joins TRBV7-6 and TRBJ2-7, with 8 bases that match TRBD1. Germline trimming cut 2 bases from V and 1 base from J; bases unmatched to any gene: 4. Germline-derived CDR1 and CDR2 are SGHVS and FNYEAQ. The CDR3 spans 15 residues. The CDR3: CASSLRQGTSYEQYF. The CDR3 DNA is TGTGCCAGCAGCTTACGACAGGGGACTTCCTACGAGCAGTACTTC.

This rearrangement joins TRBV29-1 to TRBJ2-5, with D maybe TRBD1 (6 bases). CDR3 length equals 12 residues. Between the trimmed V and J ends, which lost 4 bases and 5 bases, there was a span of 11 bases. Per germline, CDR1 SQVTM and CDR2 ANQGSEA. The CDR3, as DNA: TGCAGCGTTGGCCACAGGGAGGAGACCCAGTACTTC. It encodes CSVGHREETQYF.

The J gene is TRBJ2-1, the V gene TRBV7-3; 10 nucleotides line up with TRBD1. The CDR3 totals 14 residues. V shed 4 bases and J 9 bases; nucleotides not matched to a gene: 6. Germline lookup yields CDR1 SGHTA and CDR2 FQGTGA. The CDR3 DNA reads TGTGCCAGCAGCTCCGGGACAGGGGCCGTTGAGCAGTTCTTC. Protein product: CASSSGTGAVEQFF.

The V call is TRBV5-1, the J call TRBJ2-3; 7 bases agree with TRBD1. Germline-derived CDR1 and CDR2 are SGHRS and YFSETQ. V lost 0 bases and J lost 2; bases outside the gene matches: 3. The CDR3 totals 15 residues. The CDR3 here is CASSLGGTVTDTQYF. The CDR3 coding sequence is TGCGCCAGCAGCTTGGGGGGGACAGTCACAGATACGCAGTATTTT. Full variable domain (missing parts from reference TRBV5-1 and TRBJ2-3): KAGVTQTPRYLIKTRGQQVTLSCSPISGHRSVSWYQQTPGQGLQFLFEYFSETQRNKGNFPGRFSGRQFSNSRSEMNVSTLELGDSALYLCASSLGGTVTDTQYFGPGTRLTVL.

This chain joins TRBV4-2 and TRBJ2-3; 7 bases are shared with TRBD1. The germline CDR1 and CDR2 sequences are LGHNA and YNFKEQ. The V and J ends lost 0 bases and 4 bases, in that order; junction bases with no gene match: 16. The CDR3 spans 19 residues. CDR3 DNA sequence: TGTGCCAGCAGCCAAGAAGGGGCGACAGGGCTTGTGGAGGCAGATACGCAGTATTTT. Residues: CASSQEGATGLVEADTQYF.